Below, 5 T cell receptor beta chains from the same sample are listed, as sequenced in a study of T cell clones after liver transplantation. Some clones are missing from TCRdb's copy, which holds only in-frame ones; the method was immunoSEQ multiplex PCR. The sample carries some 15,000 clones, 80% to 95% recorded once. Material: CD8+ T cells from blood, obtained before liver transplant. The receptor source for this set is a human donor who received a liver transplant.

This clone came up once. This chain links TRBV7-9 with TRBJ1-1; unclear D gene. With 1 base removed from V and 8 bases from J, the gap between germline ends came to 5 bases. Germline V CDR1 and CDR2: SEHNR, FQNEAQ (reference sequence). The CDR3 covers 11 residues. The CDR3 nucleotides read TGTGCCAGCAGCTTAGGTTGGGAAGCTTTCTTT. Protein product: CASSLGWEAFF.

The CDR3 DNA follows: TGTGCCAGTGCAGGGAGTTACTACGAGCAGTACTTC. This codes for CASAGSYYEQYF. The rearrangement joins TRBV2 to TRBJ2-7, with D tentatively TRBD1 or TRBD2 (5 bases each). Germline values: CDR1 SNHLY, CDR2 FYNNEI. V lost 9 bases, J lost 3 bases, and 12 bases lay in between. This CDR3 comprises 12 residues.

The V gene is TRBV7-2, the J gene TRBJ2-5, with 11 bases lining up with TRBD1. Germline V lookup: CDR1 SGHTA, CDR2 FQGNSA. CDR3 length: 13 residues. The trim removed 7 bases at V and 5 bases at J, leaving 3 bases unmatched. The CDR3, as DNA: TGTGCCAGCAAGGACAGGGGGCAGGAGACCCAGTACTTC. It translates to CASKDRGQETQYF.

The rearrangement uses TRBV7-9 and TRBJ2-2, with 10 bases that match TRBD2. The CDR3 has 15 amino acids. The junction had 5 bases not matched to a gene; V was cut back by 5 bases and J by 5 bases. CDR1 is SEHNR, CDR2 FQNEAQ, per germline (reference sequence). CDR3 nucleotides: TGTGCCAGCAGCCCTAGCGGGAGTCGGACCGGGGAGCTGTTTTTT. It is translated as CASSPSGSRTGELFF.

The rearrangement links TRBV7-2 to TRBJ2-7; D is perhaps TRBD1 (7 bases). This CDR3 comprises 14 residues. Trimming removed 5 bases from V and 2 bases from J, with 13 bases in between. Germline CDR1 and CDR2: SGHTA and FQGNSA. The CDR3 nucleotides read TGTGCCAGCAGCACCGGGGGACAGACCTACGAGCAGTACTTC. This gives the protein CASSTGGQTYEQYF.